These 18 T cell receptor beta chains came from one sample sequenced in a study of T cells after yellow fever vaccination. Using its own MiXCR run on the 5' RACE reads, TCRdb lists one record per CDR3 protein. The table includes 300,000 to 450,000 distinct CDR3 sequences, around 6.5% detected once. The sequencing used PBMCs, collected 5 days after the yellow fever booster vaccination. These receptors were obtained from a man aged 25 to 40 who received the YFV17D yellow fever vaccine.

This clonotype was observed many times. The V call is TRBV10-3, the J call TRBJ1-1; TRBD1 is a possible D gene (6 bases). Germline V gives CDR1 ENHRY, CDR2 SYGVKD. V was shortened by 10 bases and J by 1 base, with 10 bases between the two germline ends. The CDR3 is 12 amino acids. The CDR3 bases are TGTGCCACTCAGGGACAGAACACTGAAGCTTTCTTT. This codes for CATQGQNTEAFF.

This clonotype was recorded many times. V usage is TRBV28 and J usage is TRBJ1-2; 9 bases are shared with TRBD1. The CDR3 consists of 14 residues. CDR1 MDHEN and CDR2 SYDVKM come from the germline V gene. With V trimmed by 5 bases and J by 8 bases, 9 bases remained unmatched. As DNA, the CDR3 is TGTGCCAGCAGTCCTCACCGACAGGGGGTCGGCTACACCTTC. It yields the protein CASSPHRQGVGYTF.

The gene calls are TRBV7-2 and TRBJ1-5, with unresolved D. V gave up 5 bases and J gave up 3 bases, with 8 bases separating them. CDR1 SGHTA and CDR2 FQGNSA come from the germline V gene. The CDR3 is 13 amino acids. CDR3 protein: CASSPKVNQPQHF. The CDR3, as DNA: TGTGCCAGCAGCCCCAAGGTCAATCAGCCCCAGCATTTT.

This clonotype was seen more than once but under ten times. This chain uses TRBV4-3 with TRBJ1-4; D unresolved. V lost 1 base to trimming and J lost 2 bases, with 11 bases between them. The CDR3 contains 16 residues. CDR1 and CDR2 (germline): LGHNA, YSLEER. The CDR3 spells CASSQVVGATNEKLFF. CDR3 nucleotides: TGCGCCAGCAGCCAAGTTGTAGGAGCCACTAATGAAAAACTGTTTTTT.

This clonotype was recorded many times. The genes are TRBV20-1 and TRBJ2-5, with 10 bases that match TRBD2. The CDR3 has 14 amino acids. The junction had 6 bases not matched to a gene; V was cut back by 5 bases and J by 3 bases. From germline, CDR1 is DFQATT and CDR2 SNEGSKA (reference sequence). CDR3 in DNA: TGCAGTGCTGTACCTACTAGCGGGAAAGAGACCCAGTACTTC. It encodes CSAVPTSGKETQYF.

This clonotype was counted at least ten times. The gene calls are TRBV2 and TRBJ2-5; tentative D call: TRBD2 (6 bases). Germline V gene data show CDR1 as SNHLY and CDR2 as FYNNEI. V lost 11 bases and J 1 base, leaving 17 bases between the germline ends. The CDR3 spans 14 residues. CDR3 coding DNA: TGTGCCGGGGGGAATGGGGCCGTCCAAGAGACCCAGTACTTC. Its translation is CAGGNGAVQETQYF.

V gene TRBV5-1 combines with J gene TRBJ2-1; TRBD1 is a possible D gene (5 bases). The germline gives CDR1 SGHRS, CDR2 YFSETQ. This CDR3 region has 15 residues. The V and J ends lost 3 bases and 2 bases respectively, with 12 bases between them. For the CDR3, the DNA is TGCGCCAGCAGCTGGGGCGGACGGACCTACAATGAGCAGTTCTTC. This sequence encodes CASSWGGRTYNEQFF.

This clonotype was counted only a few times. The chain is built from TRBV5-1 and TRBJ1-4; D call uncertain. The CDR3 runs 15 residues. CDR1 and CDR2 (germline): SGHRS, YFSETQ. Trimming took off 0 bases at V and 6 bases at J, with 12 bases between the two ends. CDR3 DNA sequence: TGCGCCAGCAGCTTGGGGGAGGGAGGATATGAAAAACTGTTTTTT. It specifies CASSLGEGGYEKLFF.

This rearrangement joins TRBV12-3 or TRBV12-4 to TRBJ2-1, with D uncertain. V gave up 3 bases and J gave up 7 bases, with 10 bases separating them. There are 13 residues in the CDR3. Written as DNA, the CDR3 is TGTGCCAGCAGTTTTGGCGAGCGAAATGAGCAGTTCTTC. Translating it yields CASSFGERNEQFF.

This clonotype was counted only a few times. This chain connects TRBV10-3 to TRBJ2-1; TRBD2 matches 8 bases. J was trimmed by 8 bases and V by 6 bases; bases with no gene match: 3. The CDR3 extends over 12 amino acids. Germline V CDR1 and CDR2: ENHRY, SYGVKD. The chain's CDR3 is CAISPGGDEQFF. The CDR3 DNA reads as TGTGCCATCAGCCCCGGGGGGGATGAGCAGTTCTTC.

This chain joins TRBV7-8 and TRBJ2-7; possible D gene TRBD1, 7 bases. Trimming stripped 0 bases from V and 0 bases from J, with 18 bases between. The germline gives CDR1 SGHVS, CDR2 FQNEAQ. This CDR3 has 18 residues. Written as DNA, the CDR3 is TGTGCCAGCAGCTTAGCGCTTGGCCGACAGGGACTCTCCTACGAGCAGTACTTC. Amino acids: CASSLALGRQGLSYEQYF.

This clonotype was observed at least ten times. This chain links TRBV20-1 with TRBJ2-3; D is unclear. V lost 3 bases and J 5 bases, leaving 18 bases between the germline ends. This CDR3 has 15 amino acids. Germline CDR1 is DFQATT and CDR2 is SNEGSKA (reference sequence). CDR3 protein: CSASLAPQVKDTQYF. The CDR3, as DNA: TGCAGTGCTAGCCTCGCTCCCCAGGTCAAAGATACGCAGTATTTT.

This clonotype was detected many times. This chain joins TRBV20-1 and TRBJ1-1; D perhaps matches TRBD1 (6 bases). Per germline, CDR1 DFQATT and CDR2 SNEGSKA (reference sequence). With 3 bases removed from V and 3 bases from J, the gap between germline ends came to 11 bases. This CDR3 has 13 amino acids. CDR3 DNA: TGCAGTGCTAGCCGAGACAGGTACACTGAAGCTTTCTTT. The encoded protein is CSASRDRYTEAFF.

This clonotype was counted many times. This chain links TRBV7-8 with TRBJ1-6; tentative D call: TRBD1 (5 bases). With 5 bases removed from V and 4 bases from J, the gap between germline ends came to 18 bases. The germline CDR1 and CDR2 sequences are SGHVS and FQNEAQ. The CDR3 sequence is 17 residues long. CDR3 sequence (DNA): TGTGCCAGCAGCAACTGGGGGGTCAGCCCTTATAATTCACCCCTCCACTTT. It translates to CASSNWGVSPYNSPLHF.

This clonotype was seen more than once but under ten times. This chain connects TRBV4-3 to TRBJ1-2, with D possibly TRBD1 on 6 matching bases. This CDR3 has 14 amino acids. V lost 1 base and J lost 8, with 14 bases in between. The germline CDR1 and CDR2 sequences are LGHNA and YSLEER. The CDR3 DNA sequence: TGCGCCAGCAGCCAAGGAGGGGGATTGTGGGGCTACACCTTC. Protein: CASSQGGGLWGYTF.

This clonotype appeared many times. This chain links TRBV25-1 with TRBJ2-1; TRBD2 agrees at 7 bases. The ends lost 4 bases at V and 7 bases at J; junction bases unmatched: 13. The CDR3 loop spans 16 amino acids. Germline V gives CDR1 MGHDK, CDR2 SYGVNS. CDR3 region: CASSGAGTNALNEQFF. CDR3 nucleotide sequence: TGTGCCAGCAGTGGAGCCGGGACTAACGCCCTTAATGAGCAGTTCTTC. Combining the CDR3 with reference TRBV25-1 and TRBJ2-1 gives the whole variable domain EADIYQTPRYLVIGTGKKITLECSQTMGHDKMYWYQQDPGMELHLIHYSYGVNSTEKGDLSSESTVSRIRTEHFPLTLESARPSHTSQYLCASSGAGTNALNEQFFGPGTRLTVL.

This clonotype was seen repeatedly, ten times or more. The chain employs TRBV10-3 and TRBJ2-1; D unclear. Germline CDR1 reads ENHRY; CDR2 reads SYGVKD. The germline V and J ends were trimmed by 0 bases and 2 bases, with 8 bases remaining between them. The length of the CDR3 is 15 residues. CDR3 protein: CAISESTETYNEQFF. In nucleotides, the CDR3 is TGTGCCATCAGTGAGTCGACGGAAACCTACAATGAGCAGTTCTTC.

This clonotype was counted many times. The gene calls are TRBV5-1 and TRBJ2-5; unclear D gene. CDR3 length: 14 amino acids. V dropped 0 bases and J dropped 1 base, with 7 bases sitting between them. CDR1 is SGHRS and CDR2 is YFSETQ in the germline V gene. The CDR3 nucleotides are TGCGCCAGCAGCTTGGGACACCCCCAAGAGACCCAGTACTTC. This codes for CASSLGHPQETQYF.